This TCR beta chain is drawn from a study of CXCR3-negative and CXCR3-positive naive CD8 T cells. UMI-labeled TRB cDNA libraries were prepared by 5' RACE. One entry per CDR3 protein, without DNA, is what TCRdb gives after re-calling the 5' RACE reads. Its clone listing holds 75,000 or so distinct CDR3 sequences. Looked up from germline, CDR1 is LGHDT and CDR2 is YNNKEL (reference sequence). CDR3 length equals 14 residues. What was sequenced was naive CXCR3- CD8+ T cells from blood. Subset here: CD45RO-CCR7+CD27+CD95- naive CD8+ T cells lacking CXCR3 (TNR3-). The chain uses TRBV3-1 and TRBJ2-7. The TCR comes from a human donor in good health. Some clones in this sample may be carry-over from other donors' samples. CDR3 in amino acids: CASSQGLESYEQYF.